The clone carrying this T cell receptor beta chain was seen only once. This specimen comes from a study of blood T cell repertoires in COVID-19. Germline values: CDR1 MNHEY, CDR2 SMNVEV (reference sequence). There are 13 residues in the CDR3. With V trimmed by 4 bases and J by 4 bases, 0 bases remained unmatched. Sequencing was performed with immunoSEQ multiplex PCR; in TCRdb, only in-frame clones are kept and a portion is missing. The table records 200,000 to 250,000 clones, around 86% of them present only once. The V gene is TRBV27, the J gene TRBJ1-2, with TRBD1 matching over 10 bases. This TCR came from a woman in her thirties or forties with acute COVID-19. Sequences were obtained from PBMCs or T cells enriched from blood (not recorded which). The CDR3 DNA follows: TGTGCCAGCAGTTGGGACAGGGGCTATGGCTACACCTTC. Encoded protein: CASSWDRGYGYTF.